This T cell receptor (beta chain) was retrieved from a study of T cells in Graves' hyperthyroidism and ophthalmopathy. This clonotype occurred many times. Those with hyperthyroidism were 18 to 65 years old, newly diagnosed, and ill for under 2 months. Uncontrolled infection, other autoimmune disease, pregnancy or lactation led to exclusion. The source material, RNA transcripts, was used to amplify TCR beta CDR3 regions. A first-round RT-PCR of the TCR CDR3 used the HTBI primer set. TCRdb independently ran MiXCR on the multiplex PCR reads; one entry per CDR3 protein. The sample records fewer than 450,000 distinct CDR3 sequences, roughly a sixth being singletons. CDR1 is SNHLY and CDR2 is FYNNEI in the germline V gene. The CDR3 is made up of 16 amino acids. Trimming stripped 2 bases from V and 0 bases from J, with 14 bases between.

The gene calls are TRBV2 and TRBJ2-7; D remains ambiguous. The source material was blood. The sequence was collected from a woman under 40 with Graves' hyperthyroidism that later progressed to Graves' ophthalmopathy. The CDR3 is CASSESMGLSSYEQYF. CDR3 coding DNA: TGTGCCAGCAGTGAAAGTATGGGATTGAGCTCCTACGAGCAGTACTTC.